The present T cell receptor (beta chain) was sequenced within a study of blood T cells in healthy people across ages. Study results and limitations: The authors considered diversity estimates from one million T cells to be underestimates.

This clonotype was detected ten times or more. Its antigen remains unidentified. Aged about 6 to 95, donors were systemically healthy Caucasians from Russia. Alongside a J-beta primer mix, a sample-barcoded 5' primer served in a second PCR lasting about 7 to 12 cycles. Through a template-switch adaptor with 12 random nucleotides, each cDNA molecule received a tag. Each CDR3 protein is one row after TCRdb ran MiXCR on the 5' RACE reads. Here the sample spans 1.5 million to 2 million distinct CDR3 sequences, 30% to 40% being singletons. V shed 6 bases and J shed 5 bases, with 16 bases lying between them. This CDR3 is 13 amino acids long. Germline CDR1 DFQATT, CDR2 SNEGSKA (reference sequence).

The genes are TRBV20-1 and TRBJ2-5; D is perhaps TRBD2 (5 bases). The source of this sequence is a woman aged 30 to 39 in good health. Material: blood. The CDR3 reads CSAGPEGRETQYF. Here the CDR3 DNA reads TGCAGTGCGGGCCCAGAGGGAAGGGAGACCCAGTACTTC.